These 10 T cell receptor beta chains were all obtained from the same sample, sequenced in a study of T cells in tuberculosis. After thawing and overnight rest, PBMC were stained with GMM-loaded CD1B tetramer, viability dye and anti-CD3 for sorting. CD1B tetramers were loaded with Rhodococcus equi-derived C32 glucose monomycolate. Here immunoSEQ multiplex PCR was the method, and the copy in TCRdb shows in-frame clones only, minus some. Among about 58,000 clones listed, 88% were seen once. Source material: CD1b-GMM tetramer-negative cells sorted from PBMCs. The receptors were gathered from an adult woman with latent tuberculosis.

V usage is TRBV19 and J usage is TRBJ2-4, with D possibly TRBD2 on 6 matching bases. With 4 bases removed from V and 0 bases from J, the gap between germline ends came to 10 bases. The CDR3 is 15 residues long. CDR1 LNHDA and CDR2 SQIVND come from the germline V gene (reference sequence). In DNA form, the CDR3 reads TGTGCCAGTAGTAATCCGGGGGAAGCCAAAAACATTCAGTACTTC. Translation: CASSNPGEAKNIQYF.

The chain has TRBV19 and TRBJ2-7; weak D call: TRBD2 (5 bases). Trimming shortened V by 8 bases and J by 0 bases, and 14 bases separated the two germline ends. CDR1 and CDR2 (germline): LNHDA, SQIVND (reference sequence). This CDR3 has 14 amino acids. The CDR3 nucleotides are TGTGCCAGTGGATTACTAGGACGCTCCTACGAGCAGTACTTC. Its protein is CASGLLGRSYEQYF.

The chain couples TRBV4-3 to TRBJ2-7; TRBD1 might be the D (5 bases). CDR1 LGHNA and CDR2 YSLEER come from the germline V gene. The CDR3 sequence is 15 residues long. Trimming shortened V by 0 bases and J by 4 bases, and 13 bases separated the two germline ends. CDR3 DNA sequence: TGCGCCAGCAGCCAAGATCTGGAGACAGCTTACGAGCAGTACTTC. It encodes CASSQDLETAYEQYF.

This clone was recorded at least ten times. This chain links TRBV4-3 with TRBJ2-6; D not resolved. Germline CDR1 reads LGHNA; CDR2 reads YSLEER. V was shortened by 0 bases and J by 1 base, with 7 bases between the two germline ends. The CDR3 spans 16 residues. The CDR3 spells CASSQDRGSGANVLTF. For the CDR3, the DNA is TGCGCCAGCAGCCAAGATCGAGGATCTGGGGCCAACGTCCTGACTTTC.

The V gene is TRBV19, the J gene TRBJ1-5, with a possible D match to TRBD1 (6 bases). CDR3 length: 16 amino acids. Trimming took off 5 bases at V and 2 bases at J, with 16 bases between the two ends. CDR1 and CDR2 from the germline V gene are LNHDA and SQIVND (reference sequence). CDR3 region: CASSVQGGLGNQPQHF. The CDR3 DNA is TGTGCCAGTAGTGTACAGGGCGGTTTAGGCAATCAGCCCCAGCATTTT. The complete variable domain, with remaining parts taken from reference TRBV19 and TRBJ1-5, reads DGGITQSPKYLFRKEGQNVTLSCEQNLNHDAMYWYRQDPGQGLRLIYYSQIVNDFQKGDIAEGYSVSREKKESFPLTVTSAQKNPTAFYLCASSVQGGLGNQPQHFGDGTRLSIL.

CDR3 protein: CASSSKGGGSNTGELFF. CDR3 bases: TGTGCCAGCAGCTCAAAGGGCGGGGGCTCGAACACCGGGGAGCTGTTTTTT. The chain links TRBV9 to TRBJ2-2; maybe TRBD2 (7 bases). The V end was cut by 4 bases, the J end by 0 bases, with 16 bases between. CDR3 length equals 17 residues. CDR1 and CDR2 from the germline V gene are SGDLS and YYNGEE.

The chain uses TRBV27 and TRBJ2-7; no clear D. The CDR3 sequence is 13 residues long. V was trimmed by 5 bases and J by 0 bases, leaving 8 bases between them. In germline, CDR1 is MNHEY, CDR2 SMNVEV (reference sequence). CDR3 bases: TGTGCCAGCAGTCCAAGGAGCTCCTACGAGCAGTACTTC. Its protein is CASSPRSSYEQYF.

The rearrangement joins TRBV11-3 to TRBJ1-1; D may be TRBD1 (5 bases). This CDR3 is 14 amino acids long. Germline CDR1 and CDR2: SGHNT and YENEEA. V was clipped by 2 bases and J by 6 bases, with 13 bases between them. The DNA of the CDR3 is TGTGCCAGCAGCTTAAGGGGTGGCGGTGCTGAAGCTTTCTTT. Translation: CASSLRGGGAEAFF.

This sequence joins TRBV10-3 and TRBJ1-1, with a weak D call TRBD1 (5 bases). The CDR3 totals 16 residues. Deletions cut 8 bases from V and 1 base from J, with 20 bases between. CDR1 is ENHRY, CDR2 SYGVKD, per germline. CDR3: CAIAFSGQSPNTEAFF. CDR3 bases: TGTGCCATCGCTTTTTCCGGACAATCACCGAACACTGAAGCTTTCTTT.

This chain uses TRBV7-2 with TRBJ1-4, with 11 bases lining up with TRBD1. The germline CDR1 and CDR2 sequences are SGHTA and FQGNSA. The length of the CDR3 is 19 residues. J lost 7 bases, V lost 5 bases, and 18 bases had no gene match. CDR3 coding DNA: TGTGCCAGCAGCCGGCCCACGGACAGGGGGCATAATAATCCTGAAAAACTGTTTTTT. It is translated as CASSRPTDRGHNNPEKLFF. Filled out from reference TRBV7-2 and TRBJ1-4, the complete variable domain reads GAGVSQSPSNKVTEKGKDVELRCDPISGHTALYWYRQSLGQGLEFLIYFQGNSAPDKSGLPSDRFSAERTGGSVSTLTIQRTQQEDSAVYLCASSRPTDRGHNNPEKLFFGSGTQLSVL.